This TCR beta chain comes out of a study of blood T cell repertoires in COVID-19. The wider study: T cells, B-cell-depleted T cells, or PBMCs supplied cDNA or gDNA.

The repertoire was sequenced with immunoSEQ multiplex PCR; TCRdb's copy has only in-frame clones and lacks some. The sample has roughly 250,000 clones; about 80% are singletons. The CDR3 extends over 15 amino acids. Germline assignment: CDR1 MNHEY and CDR2 SVGAGI. Deletions cut 7 bases from V and 0 bases from J, with 13 bases between. The rearrangement joins TRBV6-5 to TRBJ1-3, with D perhaps TRBD1 (5 bases). This sequence was found in a woman older than 75 with acute or convalescent COVID-19. Sequencing was done on a sample of peripheral blood. In DNA, the CDR3 is TGTGCCAGCACCCCACAGGTTCTCTCTGGAAACACCATATATTTT. Translating gives CASTPQVLSGNTIYF.